This TCR beta chain is from a study of T cells after posttransplantation cyclophosphamide. This clone was counted between two and nine times. Germline CDR1 SGHVS, CDR2 FNYEAQ. The V gene lost 1 base and the J gene lost 3 bases, with 12 bases spanning the gap. The CDR3 sequence is 15 residues long. Measured with immunoSEQ multiplex PCR; TCRdb has only the in-frame clones, and not every one. The repertoire yields about 24,000 clones, none seen only once; the top ten contain roughly 6.6%. The clonotype comes from a woman aged 55-70 years in good health, CMV-negative, and a related stem cell transplant donor. The chain uses TRBV7-6 and TRBJ2-5; a possible D gene is TRBD1 (5 bases). The sample was PBMCs. The CDR3 reads CASSLGLSGKETQYF. The CDR3 DNA follows: TGTGCCAGCAGCTTAGGTCTCTCAGGGAAAGAGACCCAGTACTTC.